The 3 T cell receptor beta chains presented below share a single source sample, sequenced in a study of shared clonotypes between healthy human individuals. Terminally differentiated effector memory CD45RA+ cells were left out of the naive CD8 fraction, which was CD45RO-negative and positively selected for CCR7. The repertoire was sequenced with immunoSEQ multiplex PCR; TCRdb's copy has only in-frame clones and lacks some. The data show about 2.1 million clones, just over 90% seen once. Sequences were obtained from naive CD8+ T cells from PBMCs. These receptors were collected from a man aged 18 to 30 in good health. Some clones in this sample may be carry-over from other donors' samples.

This chain links TRBV5-6 with TRBJ2-1; D might be TRBD1 (7 bases). The CDR3 covers 12 residues. Per the germline V gene, CDR1 is SGHDT and CDR2 is YYEEEE. The V gene lost 4 bases and the J gene lost 8 bases, with 10 bases spanning the gap. The CDR3 DNA sequence: TGTGCCAGCAGCCCAGGGGGGCATGAGCAGTTCTTC. Encoded protein: CASSPGGHEQFF.

V is TRBV7-9 and J is TRBJ2-7, with 10 bases that match TRBD1. Germline values: CDR1 SEHNR, CDR2 FQNEAQ (reference sequence). This CDR3 is 14 amino acids long. The V and J ends lost 2 bases and 6 bases, in that order; junction bases with no gene match: 4. CDR3 coding DNA: TGTGCCAGCAGCTTACCCGGGACAGGGGCCGAGCAGTACTTC. This gives the protein CASSLPGTGAEQYF.

V is TRBV10-3 and J is TRBJ2-2; D is unresolved. The CDR3 runs 15 residues. From germline, CDR1 is ENHRY and CDR2 SYGVKD. V was clipped by 0 bases and J by 9 bases, with 14 bases between them. CDR3 region: CAISESESPPRELFF. The CDR3, as DNA: TGTGCCATCAGTGAGTCTGAGTCTCCCCCGCGGGAGCTGTTTTTT.